The 4 T cell receptor beta chains listed next were all sequenced from one sample in a study of T cell responses to AZD1222 COVID-19 vaccine. The assay was immunoSEQ multiplex PCR, and TCRdb's table has in-frame clones only and misses some. The repertoire includes some 150,000 clones, approximately 88% of them detected once, and over 4% sits in the top ten. The sequencing used peripheral blood, collected 28 days after the second AZD1222 dose. All receptors derive from an adult who received the AZD1222 COVID-19 vaccine.

Here the CDR3 reads CASRTTGKSYSNQPQHF. For the CDR3, the DNA is TGTGCCAGCCGTACTACGGGGAAATCTTATAGCAATCAGCCCCAGCATTTT. The chain links TRBV19 to TRBJ1-5; D call uncertain. Germline lookup yields CDR1 LNHDA and CDR2 SQIVND (reference sequence). Trimming pared 9 bases from V and 0 bases from J, leaving 21 bases between. CDR3 length: 17 amino acids. Variable domain in full (rest from reference TRBV19 and TRBJ1-5): DGGITQSPKYLFRKEGQNVTLSCEQNLNHDAMYWYRQDPGQGLRLIYYSQIVNDFQKGDIAEGYSVSREKKESFPLTVTSAQKNPTAFYLCASRTTGKSYSNQPQHFGDGTRLSIL.

The rearrangement links TRBV6-7 to TRBJ1-5; D is undetermined. TRBV6-7 is an ORF for which the function is uncertain. Trimming shortened V by 8 bases and J by 0 bases, and 20 bases separated the two germline ends. The CDR3 totals 17 residues. The CDR3 here is CASQIWTSAYSNQPQHF. The CDR3 DNA sequence: TGTGCCAGCCAAATTTGGACCTCAGCTTATAGCAATCAGCCCCAGCATTTT.

The chain uses TRBV30 and TRBJ1-5, with D unclear. Germline V gene lookup returns CDR1 GTSNPN and CDR2 SVGIG (reference sequence). The CDR3 is 13 amino acids. V dropped 3 bases and J dropped 1 base, with 7 bases sitting between them. CDR3 in amino acids: CAWRGQSNQPQHF. CDR3 DNA sequence: TGTGCCTGGAGGGGCCAGAGCAATCAGCCCCAGCATTTT.

The CDR3 nucleotides read TGTGCCAGCAGTGAAGCGACCTCTGGAAACACCATATATTTT. This gives the protein CASSEATSGNTIYF. This sequence joins TRBV6-1 and TRBJ1-3; D call uncertain. Germline V lookup: CDR1 MNHNS, CDR2 SASEGT. With 0 bases removed from V and 0 bases from J, the gap between germline ends came to 3 bases. CDR3 length: 14 amino acids.